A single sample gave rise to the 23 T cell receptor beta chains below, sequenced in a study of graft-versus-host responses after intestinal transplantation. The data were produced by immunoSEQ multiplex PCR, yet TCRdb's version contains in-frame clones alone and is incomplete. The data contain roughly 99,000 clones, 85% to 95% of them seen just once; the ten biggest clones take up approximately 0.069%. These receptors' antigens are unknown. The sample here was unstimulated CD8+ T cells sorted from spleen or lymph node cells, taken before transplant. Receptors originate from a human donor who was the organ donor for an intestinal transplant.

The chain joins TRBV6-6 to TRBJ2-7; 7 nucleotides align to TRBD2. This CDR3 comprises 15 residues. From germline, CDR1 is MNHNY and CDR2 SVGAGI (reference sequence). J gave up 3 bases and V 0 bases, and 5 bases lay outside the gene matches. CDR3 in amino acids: CASSYSGGSFYEQYF. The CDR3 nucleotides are TGTGCCAGCAGTTACTCTGGCGGGAGCTTCTACGAGCAGTACTTC.

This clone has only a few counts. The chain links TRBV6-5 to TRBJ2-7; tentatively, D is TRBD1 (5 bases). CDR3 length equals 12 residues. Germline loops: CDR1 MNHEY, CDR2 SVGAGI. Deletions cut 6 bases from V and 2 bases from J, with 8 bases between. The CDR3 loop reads CASSAGTYEQYF. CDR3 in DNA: TGTGCCAGCAGCGCAGGGACCTACGAGCAGTACTTC.

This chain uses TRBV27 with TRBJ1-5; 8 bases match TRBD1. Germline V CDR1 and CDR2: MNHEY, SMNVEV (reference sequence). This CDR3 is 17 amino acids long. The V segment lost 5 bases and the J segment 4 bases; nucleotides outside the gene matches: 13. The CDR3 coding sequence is TGTGCCAGCAGTCCCCTTACCATGACAGGGGTTAATCAGCCCCAGCATTTT. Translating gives CASSPLTMTGVNQPQHF.

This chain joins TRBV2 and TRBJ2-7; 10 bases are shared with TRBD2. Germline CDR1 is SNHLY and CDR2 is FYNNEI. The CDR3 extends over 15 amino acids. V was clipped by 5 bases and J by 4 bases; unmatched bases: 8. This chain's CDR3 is CASSRPASGSYEQYF. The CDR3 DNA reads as TGTGCCAGCAGTAGGCCGGCTAGCGGGAGTTACGAGCAGTACTTC.

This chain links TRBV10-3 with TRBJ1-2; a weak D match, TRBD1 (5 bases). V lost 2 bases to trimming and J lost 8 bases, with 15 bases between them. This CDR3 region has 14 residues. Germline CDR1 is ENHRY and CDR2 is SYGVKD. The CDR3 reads CAISETFWGGGYTF. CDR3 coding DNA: TGTGCCATCAGTGAGACCTTTTGGGGGGGAGGCTACACCTTC.

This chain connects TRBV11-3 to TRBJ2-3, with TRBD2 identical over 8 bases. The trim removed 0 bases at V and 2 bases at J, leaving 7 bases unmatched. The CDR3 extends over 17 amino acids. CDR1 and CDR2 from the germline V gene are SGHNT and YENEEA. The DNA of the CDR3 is TGTGCCAGCAGCTTAGATATAGGACTAGCCGACACAGATACGCAGTATTTT. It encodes CASSLDIGLADTDTQYF.

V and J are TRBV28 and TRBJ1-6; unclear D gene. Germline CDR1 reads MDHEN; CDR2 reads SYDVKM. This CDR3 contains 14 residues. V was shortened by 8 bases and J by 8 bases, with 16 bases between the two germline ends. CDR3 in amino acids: CASSESQADSPLHF. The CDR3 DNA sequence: TGTGCCAGCTCCGAAAGTCAAGCTGATTCACCCCTCCACTTT.

The CDR3 bases are TGTGCCAGCAGCTTCGGGTTGGTGAAGAATGAAAAACTGTTTTTT. This translates into CASSFGLVKNEKLFF. The rearrangement uses TRBV7-3 and TRBJ1-4; D uncertain. V lost 3 bases and J 5 bases, leaving 13 bases between the germline ends. Germline V CDR1 and CDR2: SGHTA, FQGTGA. There are 15 residues in the CDR3.

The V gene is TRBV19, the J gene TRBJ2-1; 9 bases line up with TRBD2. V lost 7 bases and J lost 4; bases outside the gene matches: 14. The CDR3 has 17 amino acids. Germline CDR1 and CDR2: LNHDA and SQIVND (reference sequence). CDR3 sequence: CASTPRREGALYNEQFF. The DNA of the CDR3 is TGTGCCAGTACCCCACGGCGGGAGGGGGCTCTTTACAATGAGCAGTTCTTC.

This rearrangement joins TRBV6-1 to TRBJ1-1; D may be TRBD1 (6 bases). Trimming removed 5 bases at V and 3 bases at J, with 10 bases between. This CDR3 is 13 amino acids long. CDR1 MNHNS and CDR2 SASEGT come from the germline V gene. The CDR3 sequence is CASSLEGDTEAFF. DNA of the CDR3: TGTGCCAGCAGTCTTGAGGGGGACACTGAAGCTTTCTTT.

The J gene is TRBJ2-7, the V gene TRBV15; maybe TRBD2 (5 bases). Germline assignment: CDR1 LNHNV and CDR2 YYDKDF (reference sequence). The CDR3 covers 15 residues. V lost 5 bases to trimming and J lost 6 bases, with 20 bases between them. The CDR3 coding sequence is TGTGCCACCAGCTCCAGTGGACTGGGTCGTGGCGAGCAGTACTTC. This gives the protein CATSSSGLGRGEQYF.

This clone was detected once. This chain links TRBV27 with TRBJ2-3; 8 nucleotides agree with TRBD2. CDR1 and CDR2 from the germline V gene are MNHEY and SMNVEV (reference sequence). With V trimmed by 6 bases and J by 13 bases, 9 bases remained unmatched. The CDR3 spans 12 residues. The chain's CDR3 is CASSPTGTREYF. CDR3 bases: TGTGCCAGCAGCCCCACCGGGACTAGAGAGTATTTT.

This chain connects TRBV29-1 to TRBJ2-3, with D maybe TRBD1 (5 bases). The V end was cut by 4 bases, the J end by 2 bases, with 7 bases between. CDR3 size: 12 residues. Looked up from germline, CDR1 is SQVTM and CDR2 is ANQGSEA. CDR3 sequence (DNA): TGCAGCGTTGTAGGGGACACAGATACGCAGTATTTT. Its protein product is CSVVGDTDTQYF.

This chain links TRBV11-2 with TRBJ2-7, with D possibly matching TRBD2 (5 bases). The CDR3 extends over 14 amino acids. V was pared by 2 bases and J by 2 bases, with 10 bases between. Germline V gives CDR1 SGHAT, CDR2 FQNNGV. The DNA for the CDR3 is TGTGCCAGCAGCTTACAGCGGCTGGCCTACGAGCAGTACTTC. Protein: CASSLQRLAYEQYF.

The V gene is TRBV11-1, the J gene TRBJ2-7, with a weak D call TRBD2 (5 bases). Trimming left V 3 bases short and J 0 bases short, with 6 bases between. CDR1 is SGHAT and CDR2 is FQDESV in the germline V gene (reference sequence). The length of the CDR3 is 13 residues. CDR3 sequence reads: CASSFAGSYEQYF. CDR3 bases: TGTGCCAGCAGCTTTGCGGGCTCCTACGAGCAGTACTTC.

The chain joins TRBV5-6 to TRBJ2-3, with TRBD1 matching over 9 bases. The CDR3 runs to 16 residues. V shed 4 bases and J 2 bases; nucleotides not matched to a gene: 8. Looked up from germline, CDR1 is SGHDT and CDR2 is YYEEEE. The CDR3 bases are TGTGCCAGCAGCCTGGGGACAGGGTTGGTCACAGATACGCAGTATTTT. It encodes CASSLGTGLVTDTQYF.

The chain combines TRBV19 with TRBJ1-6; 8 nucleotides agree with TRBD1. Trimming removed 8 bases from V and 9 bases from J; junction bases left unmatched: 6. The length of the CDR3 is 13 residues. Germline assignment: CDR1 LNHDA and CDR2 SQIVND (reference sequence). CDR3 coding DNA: TGTGCCAGTCGAGACAGGGGTACTTCACCCCTCCACTTT. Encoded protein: CASRDRGTSPLHF.

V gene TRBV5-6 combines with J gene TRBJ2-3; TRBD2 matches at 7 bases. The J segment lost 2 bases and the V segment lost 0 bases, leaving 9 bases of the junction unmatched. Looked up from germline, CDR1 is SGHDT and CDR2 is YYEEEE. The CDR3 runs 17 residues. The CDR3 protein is CASSLDWLAVITDTQYF. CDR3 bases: TGTGCCAGCAGCTTGGATTGGCTAGCGGTGATCACAGATACGCAGTATTTT.

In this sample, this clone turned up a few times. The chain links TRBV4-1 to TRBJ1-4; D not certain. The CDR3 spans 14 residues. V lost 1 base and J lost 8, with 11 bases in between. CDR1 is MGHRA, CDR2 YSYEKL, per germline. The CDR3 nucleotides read TGCGCCAGCAGCCAAGGAAGGGAGGGAGAAAAACTGTTTTTT. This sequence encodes CASSQGREGEKLFF.

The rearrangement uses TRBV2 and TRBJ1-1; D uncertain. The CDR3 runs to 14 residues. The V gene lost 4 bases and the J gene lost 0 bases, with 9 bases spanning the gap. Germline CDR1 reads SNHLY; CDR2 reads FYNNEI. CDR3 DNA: TGTGCCAGCAGTGTCTCCAGTTTGAACACTGAAGCTTTCTTT. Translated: CASSVSSLNTEAFF.

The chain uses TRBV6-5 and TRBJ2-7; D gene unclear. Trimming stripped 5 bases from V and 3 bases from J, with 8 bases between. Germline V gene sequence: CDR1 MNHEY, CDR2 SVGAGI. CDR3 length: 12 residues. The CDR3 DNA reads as TGTGCCAGCAGTGAAGCAAACTACGAGCAGTACTTC. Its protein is CASSEANYEQYF.

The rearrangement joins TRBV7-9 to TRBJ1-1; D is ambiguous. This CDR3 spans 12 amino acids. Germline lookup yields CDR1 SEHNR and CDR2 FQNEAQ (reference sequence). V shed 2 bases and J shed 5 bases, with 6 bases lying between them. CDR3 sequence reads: CASSLIVTEAFF. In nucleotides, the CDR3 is TGTGCCAGCAGCTTAATAGTAACTGAAGCTTTCTTT.

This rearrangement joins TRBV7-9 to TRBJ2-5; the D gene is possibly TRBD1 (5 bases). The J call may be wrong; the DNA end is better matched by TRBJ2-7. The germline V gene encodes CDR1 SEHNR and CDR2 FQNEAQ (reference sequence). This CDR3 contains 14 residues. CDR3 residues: CASSTSRGSYEQYF. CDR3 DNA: TGTGCCAGCAGCACCTCTAGGGGCTCCTACGAGCAGTACTTC.